This T cell receptor (beta chain) comes out of a study of response to subunit inactivated influenza vaccine (dated by TCRdb to 2016 to 2018). For the study in its entirety: Deep quantitative T cell receptor repertoire profiling was used in the study to track responses to a trivalent subunit inactivated influenza vaccine. Results the study describes overall, beyond this receptor: According to the authors, only a limited number of new T cells may be recruited by each seasonal influenza vaccination.

Notes on this clonotype: Its recognized antigen is unknown. No base quality information exists; no much larger clone differs at one position.

V is trimmed back by 5 bases and J by 9 bases, and the junction contains 11 bases that no gene match accounts for. The germline V gene encodes CDR1 MNHEY and CDR2 SMNVEV (reference sequence). There are 14 amino acids in the CDR3, from cysteine to phenylalanine inclusive. Just the 42-base CDR3 DNA is kept, in frame starting at base 1. Library prep was done by RT-PCR. The sequencer was an Illumina HiSeq 2500. TCRdb ran its own pipeline on the public reads, namely fastp trimming at Q25 and MiXCR clone calling, and kept in-frame beta chains. Entries are consolidated by CDR3 protein sequence, retaining the most common genes and DNA. This sample gives around 580,000 distinct CDR3 sequences in total; 14% of them show up just once. 11% of the sample is taken by the ten largest.

This receptor was identified in a man aged 45-65 years who received an inactivated influenza vaccine. Donor details come from another sample of the same person, matched by shared clones. The sequencing here drew on PBMCs from blood, taken 12 days after vaccination. The sequence is built from TRBV27 and TRBJ2-5, and TRBD1 matches 8 of the central bases. Here is the DNA: TGTGCCAGCAGTACGGGGACAGGCCGGAGGTCCCAGTACTTC. Its protein product is CASSTGTGRRSQYF.